The 6 T cell receptor beta chains reported below all come from one sample, sequenced in a study of blood T cell repertoires in COVID-19. The repertoire was sequenced with immunoSEQ multiplex PCR; TCRdb's copy has only in-frame clones and lacks some. The sample gives over 65,000 clones, approximately 80% of which show up once; approximately 20% is in the top ten. Material: peripheral blood. Receptors originate from a man older than 75 with active or convalescent COVID-19.

V usage is TRBV5-1 and J usage is TRBJ2-3; TRBD2 agrees at 10 bases. Losses at the gene ends were 1 base for V and 4 bases for J; bases not matched to a gene: 6. The CDR3 runs to 16 residues. Per germline, CDR1 SGHRS and CDR2 YFSETQ. CDR3 in DNA: TGCGCCAGCAGCTTGCGAGATAGCGGGGGGTCAGATACGCAGTATTTT. It specifies CASSLRDSGGSDTQYF.

The chain combines TRBV5-4 with TRBJ2-6, with no clear D. The germline V and J ends were trimmed by 1 base and 1 base, with 6 bases remaining between them. The CDR3 has 15 residues. The germline CDR1 and CDR2 sequences are SGHNT and YYREEE (reference sequence). Written as DNA, the CDR3 is TGTGCCAGCAGCTTGTGGCTGTCTGGGGCCAACGTCCTGACTTTC. This codes for CASSLWLSGANVLTF.

The chain uses TRBV5-6 and TRBJ2-5; 12 bases line up with TRBD2. After removal of 0 bases from V and 2 bases from J, the junction contained 2 bases not matched to a gene. Germline assignment: CDR1 SGHDT and CDR2 YYEEEE. The CDR3 is 16 amino acids. Here the CDR3 reads CASSLGLAGVQETQYF. The CDR3, as DNA: TGTGCCAGCAGCTTGGGACTAGCGGGGGTTCAAGAGACCCAGTACTTC.

There are a few counts of this clone. The chain employs TRBV7-8 and TRBJ1-2, with 7 bases fitting TRBD1. Germline-derived CDR1 and CDR2 are SGHVS and FQNEAQ. Trimming at V came to 5 bases and at J to 0 bases, leaving 6 bases not matched to a gene. The CDR3 consists of 15 residues. The CDR3 spells CASSQRQGTNYGYTF. The CDR3 nucleotides are TGTGCCAGCAGCCAAAGACAGGGCACTAACTATGGCTACACCTTC.

The V gene is TRBV4-2, the J gene TRBJ2-1; D is perhaps TRBD2 (7 bases). Deletions cut 0 bases from V and 2 bases from J, with 14 bases between. Looked up from germline, CDR1 is LGHNA and CDR2 is YNFKEQ. CDR3 length: 17 amino acids. Here the CDR3 reads CASSQENGGGPYNEQFF. In nucleotides, the CDR3 is TGTGCCAGCAGCCAAGAAAATGGGGGGGGGCCCTACAATGAGCAGTTCTTC.

This chain joins TRBV30 and TRBJ2-1, with 10 bases aligning to TRBD2. The germline V gene has CDR1 GTSNPN and CDR2 SVGIG (reference sequence). V gave up 2 bases and J gave up 9 bases; unmatched junction bases: 7. The CDR3 is 14 residues long. The DNA for the CDR3 is TGTGCCTGGAGTATCTTAGCGGGAGGAGGTGAGCAGTTCTTC. This codes for CAWSILAGGGEQFF.